The 27 T cell receptor beta chains below all came from one sample that was sequenced in a study of TIL therapy for anti-PD-1-resistant metastatic lung cancer. This was the immunoSEQ v3 assay. Profiled with immunoSEQ multiplex PCR; TCRdb holds only in-frame clones, not every one. The sample records about 52,000 clones, 79% being singletons. The time point was: pre-treatment sample, taken before nivolumab and TIL therapy. The source was blood, collected at baseline. Receptor source: a woman between 25 and 85 years old with non-small cell lung cancer.

The J gene is TRBJ2-5, the V gene TRBV2; no firm D call. Per the germline V gene, CDR1 is SNHLY and CDR2 is FYNNEI. CDR3 size: 13 residues. Trimming removed 8 bases at V and 5 bases at J, with 15 bases between. CDR3 region: CASQWILLETQYF. DNA for the CDR3: TGTGCCAGCCAGTGGATACTATTGGAGACCCAGTACTTC.

The chain recombines TRBV25-1 with TRBJ2-1, with a weak D call TRBD2 (5 bases). V was pared by 0 bases and J by 1 base, with 7 bases between. Germline V CDR1 and CDR2: MGHDK, SYGVNS. The length of the CDR3 is 15 residues. The CDR3 spells CASSEYRGSYNEQFF. The CDR3 nucleotides read TGTGCCAGCAGTGAATATCGAGGGTCCTACAATGAGCAGTTCTTC.

The chain joins TRBV4-3 to TRBJ2-7; D perhaps matches TRBD1 (6 bases). The CDR3 is 14 amino acids. The V end was cut by 0 bases, the J end by 3 bases, with 9 bases between. Germline V gives CDR1 LGHNA, CDR2 YSLEER. CDR3 in amino acids: CASSQDKGVYEQYF. The CDR3 bases are TGCGCCAGCAGCCAAGATAAGGGGGTCTACGAGCAGTACTTC.

The chain carries TRBV5-6 and TRBJ2-1; 7 bases map to TRBD2. The ends lost 2 bases at V and 4 bases at J; junction bases unmatched: 6. This CDR3 has 15 amino acids. CDR1 and CDR2 (germline): SGHDT, YYEEEE. The CDR3 reads CASSFGLVLYNEQFF. The CDR3 DNA reads TGTGCCAGCAGCTTTGGACTAGTATTGTACAATGAGCAGTTCTTC.

This clone came up a few times. The genes are TRBV10-1 and TRBJ2-7, with 9 bases matching TRBD2. This CDR3 is built from 13 residues. V trimming: 5 bases; J trimming: 5 bases; junction bases outside the gene matches: 4. Germline CDR1 and CDR2: WNHNN and SYGVQD (reference sequence). This CDR3 reads CASSSGTSNEQYF. CDR3 nucleotides: TGCGCCAGCAGTTCCGGGACTAGCAACGAGCAGTACTTC.

The V gene is TRBV19, the J gene TRBJ1-5; D is uncertain. V was trimmed by 7 bases and J by 6 bases, leaving 13 bases between them. The CDR3 is 13 residues long. Germline V gene lookup returns CDR1 LNHDA and CDR2 SQIVND (reference sequence). The CDR3 region has the DNA TGTGCCAGTACTAACACCCCTGGTCAGCCCCAGCATTTT. Translation gives CASTNTPGQPQHF.

This clone was detected a few times. The chain uses TRBV28 and TRBJ1-5; D call uncertain. This CDR3 is 17 amino acids long. V lost 3 bases, J lost 0 bases, and 15 bases lay in between. Germline loops: CDR1 MDHEN, CDR2 SYDVKM. CDR3 amino acids: CASSFPSRTYSNQPQHF. CDR3 coding DNA: TGTGCCAGCAGTTTCCCCTCACGGACTTATAGCAATCAGCCCCAGCATTTT.

The chain uses TRBV6-1 and TRBJ2-7, with D perhaps being TRBD1 or TRBD2 (5 bases each). Germline V gene sequence: CDR1 MNHNS, CDR2 SASEGT. This CDR3 contains 14 residues. Trimming removed 4 bases from V and 5 bases from J, with 15 bases in between. The CDR3 reads CASSARDGRDEQYF. Here the CDR3 DNA reads TGTGCCAGCAGTGCCCGGGACGGACGAGACGAGCAGTACTTC.

The V and J genes are TRBV5-6 and TRBJ1-3; D not certain. From germline, CDR1 is SGHDT and CDR2 YYEEEE. V lost 6 bases to trimming and J lost 2 bases, with 6 bases between them. The CDR3 is 12 residues long. CDR3 nucleotide sequence: TGTGCCAGCATGGAGGCTGGAAACACCATATATTTT. Amino acids: CASMEAGNTIYF.

V is TRBV15 and J is TRBJ1-1, with D possibly being TRBD1 (6 bases). The CDR3 spans 14 residues. CDR1 is LNHNV and CDR2 is YYDKDF in the germline V gene (reference sequence). V lost 0 bases to trimming and J lost 4 bases, with 9 bases between them. The CDR3, as DNA: TGTGCCACCAGCAGAGATCGGGGGGCCACTGAAGCTTTCTTT. It yields the protein CATSRDRGATEAFF.

This clone came up once. The chain recombines TRBV7-8 with TRBJ2-3, with a tentative D call TRBD2 (5 bases). CDR3 length equals 15 residues. Deletions cut 3 bases from V and 3 bases from J, with 13 bases between. Germline CDR1 and CDR2: SGHVS and FQNEAQ. Here the CDR3 DNA reads TGTGCCAGCAGCTTGGGAGACCCCCTTACAGATACGCAGTATTTT. Translated, it gives CASSLGDPLTDTQYF.

The V and J genes are TRBV5-1 and TRBJ1-1; 12 bases map to TRBD1. The junction had 7 bases not matched to a gene; V was cut back by 4 bases and J by 9 bases. Germline loops: CDR1 SGHRS, CDR2 YFSETQ. The CDR3 covers 14 residues. The CDR3 spells CASSSMGQGAQAFF. The CDR3 DNA follows: TGCGCCAGCAGCAGTATGGGACAGGGGGCTCAAGCTTTCTTT.

The rearrangement joins TRBV2 to TRBJ2-5; D not certain. Per the germline V gene, CDR1 is SNHLY and CDR2 is FYNNEI. The V gene lost 4 bases and the J gene lost 5 bases, with 14 bases spanning the gap. The CDR3 runs to 14 residues. The DNA of the CDR3 is TGTGCCAGCAGTGTTTTCGGGTTGCGGGAGACCCAGTACTTC. It is translated as CASSVFGLRETQYF.

The V and J genes are TRBV5-1 and TRBJ2-3; TRBD1 agrees at 8 bases. The germline V gene has CDR1 SGHRS and CDR2 YFSETQ. The CDR3 loop spans 16 amino acids. The V gene end was trimmed by 4 bases and the J gene end by 2 bases; junction bases not matched to a gene: 9. The CDR3 here is CASSPRTGSVTDTQYF. CDR3 coding DNA: TGCGCCAGCAGCCCCCGGACAGGGTCGGTCACAGATACGCAGTATTTT.

This chain links TRBV19 with TRBJ2-1; the D gene is possibly TRBD2 (6 bases). In germline, CDR1 is LNHDA, CDR2 SQIVND (reference sequence). CDR3 size: 15 residues. V was clipped by 4 bases and J by 1 base, with 11 bases between them. The CDR3 loop reads CASSNGRGSYNEQFF. In DNA, the CDR3 is TGTGCCAGTAGTAACGGGAGAGGGTCCTACAATGAGCAGTTCTTC.

The DNA of the CDR3 is TGCGCCAGCAGCTTCCTCCCGGGGGGAGGAGAGACCCAGTACTTC. It translates to CASSFLPGGGETQYF. J is TRBJ2-5 and V is TRBV5-1, with 7 bases lining up with TRBD2. The CDR3 consists of 15 residues. The trim removed 2 bases at V and 4 bases at J, leaving 8 bases unmatched. CDR1 is SGHRS and CDR2 is YFSETQ in the germline V gene.

V usage is TRBV10-3 and J usage is TRBJ1-4; D is undetermined. This CDR3 is built from 15 residues. From germline, CDR1 is ENHRY and CDR2 SYGVKD. V lost 1 base, J lost 7 bases, and 13 bases lay in between. The CDR3 protein is CAISEYKGHREKLFF. CDR3 nucleotides: TGTGCCATCAGTGAGTATAAAGGTCACCGTGAAAAACTGTTTTTT.

This chain joins TRBV6-5 and TRBJ1-2, with a weak D call TRBD1 (6 bases). Germline CDR1 and CDR2: MNHEY and SVGAGI. The CDR3 length is 16 residues. Trimming removed 1 base at V and 7 bases at J, with 19 bases between. CDR3 DNA sequence: TGTGCCAGCAGTTACTATCCAGGGGCGGGAGTTTCTGGCTACACCTTC. Translating it yields CASSYYPGAGVSGYTF.

V usage is TRBV4-1 and J usage is TRBJ1-5; TRBD1 matches at 9 bases. Germline V gene data show CDR1 as MGHRA and CDR2 as YSYEKL. The CDR3 runs to 17 residues. V shed 2 bases, J shed 7 bases, and the junction held 12 bases outside the gene matches. The CDR3 here is CASSQTPFRDRVQPQHF. CDR3 coding DNA: TGCGCCAGCAGCCAAACACCTTTCCGGGACAGGGTCCAGCCCCAGCATTTT.

This clone was seen only once. The chain employs TRBV5-1 and TRBJ2-2; 13 nucleotides align to TRBD2. CDR1 is SGHRS and CDR2 is YFSETQ in the germline V gene. The CDR3 covers 17 residues. The junction had 1 base not matched to a gene; V was cut back by 0 bases and J by 2 bases. This chain's CDR3 is CASSLGLAGGNTGELFF. CDR3 sequence (DNA): TGCGCCAGCAGCTTGGGACTAGCGGGAGGCAACACCGGGGAGCTGTTTTTT.

This clone was counted a single time. The chain recombines TRBV19 with TRBJ1-1, with 7 nucleotides matching TRBD1. The germline V gene encodes CDR1 LNHDA and CDR2 SQIVND (reference sequence). The ends lost 4 bases at V and 0 bases at J; junction bases unmatched: 11. The CDR3 has 17 residues. DNA of the CDR3: TGTGCCAGTAGTACAGGACAGGTACTACAGATGAACACTGAAGCTTTCTTT. It translates to CASSTGQVLQMNTEAFF.

CDR3 in amino acids: CASTPTGANYGYTF. The DNA of the CDR3 is TGTGCCAGCACCCCGACAGGAGCTAACTATGGCTACACCTTC. The chain joins TRBV6-1 to TRBJ1-2; possible D gene TRBD1, 6 bases. Trimming pared 7 bases from V and 0 bases from J, leaving 12 bases between. CDR1 is MNHNS and CDR2 is SASEGT in the germline V gene. This CDR3 has 14 amino acids.

This sequence joins TRBV9 and TRBJ2-3; D call uncertain. Germline lookup yields CDR1 SGDLS and CDR2 YYNGEE. The ends were cut back, 0 bases at V and 2 bases at J, with 10 bases in the middle. The CDR3 loop spans 15 amino acids. In DNA, the CDR3 is TGTGCCAGCAGCGTAGGACCGTTAAACACAGATACGCAGTATTTT. Protein sequence: CASSVGPLNTDTQYF.

CDR3: CASSVSGGSTDTQYF. In nucleotides, the CDR3 is TGTGCCAGCAGCGTTAGCGGGGGTAGCACAGATACGCAGTATTTT. The chain couples TRBV5-4 to TRBJ2-3; TRBD2 aligns across 9 bases. The germline gives CDR1 SGHNT, CDR2 YYREEE (reference sequence). The CDR3 runs to 15 residues. V lost 4 bases and J lost 0; bases outside the gene matches: 3.

A few counts support this clone. This chain uses TRBV4-2 with TRBJ1-6, with D unresolved. The V gene's germline CDR1 is LGHNA and CDR2 YNFKEQ. V lost 0 bases and J lost 7, with 1 base in between. The CDR3 is 12 residues long. The CDR3, as DNA: TGTGCCAGCAGCCAAGACAATTCACCCCTCCACTTT. Protein: CASSQDNSPLHF.

The chain carries TRBV5-1 and TRBJ1-4; a weak D match, TRBD1 (5 bases). The V end lost 0 bases, the J end lost 1 base, and 7 bases lay between the germline ends. Germline loops: CDR1 SGHRS, CDR2 YFSETQ. CDR3 length equals 15 residues. The CDR3 sequence is CASSLEGITNEKLFF. The CDR3 coding sequence is TGCGCCAGCAGCTTGGAGGGGATAACTAATGAAAAACTGTTTTTT.

The chain is built from TRBV29-1 and TRBJ1-2; D gene unclear. The V end was cut by 4 bases, the J end by 5 bases, with 14 bases between. The CDR3 totals 13 residues. Germline V gene data show CDR1 as SQVTM and CDR2 as ANQGSEA. The CDR3 protein is CSVGEPDNYGYTF. CDR3 nucleotides: TGCAGCGTTGGAGAACCCGACAATTATGGCTACACCTTC.